This TCR beta chain was sequenced in a study of neurological immune-mediated disorders. Synthesis of cDNA was carried out by template-switch 5'RACE. The reaction used 10-nucleotide random UMIs. Each CDR3 protein gets one entry after TCRdb re-called the 5' RACE reads with MiXCR. There are 66,000 or so distinct CDR3 sequences in the sample; 3% to 4% occur only once, and approximately 3.5% lies in the top ten. Comments on this clonotype: Antigen specificity is unknown.

2 million unsorted PBMCs were stored in RNAlater at -80 °C before RNA extraction. Deletions cut 7 bases from V and 4 bases from J, with 13 bases between. Germline CDR1 and CDR2: MNHEY and SVGAGI. The CDR3 covers 13 residues. General study results and limits: Expanded clones shared no CDR3 amino acid sequences across subjects, suggesting private repertoires in all groups. The repertoires of 18 of 34 multiple sclerosis patients were placed by phylogenetic grouping in a single related-CDR3 cluster, which may be a signature.

This clonotype originated in a man between 40 and 49 years old with multiple sclerosis. The chain couples TRBV6-5 to TRBJ2-5; D assignment may be TRBD1 or TRBD2 (5 bases each). The source material was PBMCs. In DNA, the CDR3 is TGTGCCAGCACATCACCGAGGGGAGAGACCCAGTACTTC. Translated, it gives CASTSPRGETQYF.